The TCR beta chain under discussion was sequenced for a study of blood T cell repertoires in COVID-19. About the study: There were acute and convalescent COVID-19 samples, and they came from the United States, Italy and Spain. T cells, B-cell-depleted T cells, or PBMCs provided the cDNA or gDNA that served as material.

Source study methods: Estimation of nucleated cell counts relied on the amplification of reference gene primers. The protocol was immunoSEQ multiplex PCR, while the TCRdb copy is restricted to in-frame clones and leaves out a portion. D and trimming were read from the DNA, whereas the V and J calls and clone size are those reported in that table. The table has more than 95,000 clones, 88% seen once. Germline V gene sequence: CDR1 MNHEY, CDR2 SVGAGI. The CDR3 totals 13 residues. Deletions cut 6 bases from V and 4 bases from J, with 9 bases between. J is TRBJ2-2 and V is TRBV6-5; D gene uncertain. This receptor was identified in a man over 45 with acute or convalescent COVID-19. Material: peripheral blood. The DNA for the CDR3 is TGTGCCAGCAGGTCCTTCCGCACCGGGGAGCTGTTTTTT. This encodes CASRSFRTGELFF.